These 27 T cell receptor beta chains were all obtained from the same sample, sequenced in a study of vaccination and CD4 T cells after COVID-19. No antigen is known for these receptors. Once obtained from cultured CD4+ T cells, the DNA was sequenced using the Oncomine TCR Beta short-read assay. TCRdb passed the PCR reads through MiXCR, listing each CDR3 protein once. The table lists about 20,000 distinct CDR3 sequences, 65% to 80% of them singletons. Treatment in this sample: roughly nine-day PBMC culture with coronavirus spike peptide pools or control peptides (ViraFEST assay). Sequencing input: CD4+ T cells from blood, cultured in vitro. These receptors originate from a human donor who had recovered from COVID-19.

This clonotype has a handful of counts. J is TRBJ2-3 and V is TRBV7-2, with D possibly being TRBD1 or TRBD2 (5 bases each). Trimming cost V 1 base and J 2 bases, with 16 bases left between them. Germline assignment: CDR1 SGHTA and CDR2 FQGNSA. This CDR3 contains 17 residues. CDR3 residues: CASSLVEGITLTDTQYF. The CDR3 DNA is TGTGCCAGCAGCTTAGTTGAGGGGATTACTCTCACAGATACGCAGTATTTT. Looking up the rest from reference TRBV7-2 and TRBJ2-3 gives the full variable domain: GAGVSQSPSNKVTEKGKDVELRCDPISGHTALYWYRQSLGQGLEFLIYFQGNSAPDKSGLPSDRFSAERTGGSVSTLTIQRTQQEDSAVYLCASSLVEGITLTDTQYFGPGTRLTVL.

The chain has TRBV6-4 and TRBJ2-3; D might be TRBD2 (6 bases). From germline, CDR1 is MRHNA and CDR2 SNTAGT. The CDR3 sequence is 13 residues long. V gave up 8 bases and J gave up 4 bases, with 13 bases separating them. CDR3 bases: TGTGCCAGCCCTCAGGGAGGATCAGATACGCAGTATTTT. Its translation: CASPQGGSDTQYF.

The chain is built from TRBV19 and TRBJ2-2; the match to TRBD1 covers 12 bases. This CDR3 comprises 15 residues. Trimming at V came to 9 bases and at J to 5 bases, leaving 7 bases not matched to a gene. Germline loops: CDR1 LNHDA, CDR2 SQIVND (reference sequence). In nucleotides, the CDR3 is TGTGCCAGCAGGGGACAGGGGGCGAGGACCGGGGAGCTGTTTTTT. It codes for CASRGQGARTGELFF. Complete variable domain (other parts from reference TRBV19 and TRBJ2-2): DGGITQSPKYLFRKEGQNVTLSCEQNLNHDAMYWYRQDPGQGLRLIYYSQIVNDFQKGDIAEGYSVSREKKESFPLTVTSAQKNPTAFYLCASRGQGARTGELFFGEGSRLTVL.

V and J are TRBV6-1 and TRBJ1-1; no clear D. Germline-derived CDR1 and CDR2 are MNHNS and SASEGT. The CDR3 loop spans 14 amino acids. The ends were cut back, 5 bases at V and 11 bases at J, with 21 bases in the middle. The CDR3 sequence is CASSHLQNRKDAFF. CDR3 DNA: TGTGCCAGCAGTCACCTACAGAATCGGAAAGACGCTTTCTTT.

CDR3 DNA: TGCAGTGCCCAGACAGCCCCCTATGGCTACACCTTC. It yields the protein CSAQTAPYGYTF. The rearrangement links TRBV20-1 to TRBJ1-2; D perhaps matches TRBD1 (5 bases). The CDR3 length is 12 residues. V shed 6 bases and J shed 4 bases, with 12 bases lying between them. In germline, CDR1 is DFQATT, CDR2 SNEGSKA (reference sequence).

V is TRBV7-2 and J is TRBJ1-5; no clear D. Germline V gene sequence: CDR1 SGHTA, CDR2 FQGNSA. The ends were cut back, 5 bases at V and 4 bases at J, with 12 bases in the middle. CDR3 size: 14 residues. The CDR3 DNA follows: TGTGCCAGCAGCCTCCCGTTCCCGAATCAGCCCCAGCATTTT. Translation: CASSLPFPNQPQHF. Variable domain in full (rest from reference TRBV7-2 and TRBJ1-5): GAGVSQSPSNKVTEKGKDVELRCDPISGHTALYWYRQSLGQGLEFLIYFQGNSAPDKSGLPSDRFSAERTGGSVSTLTIQRTQQEDSAVYLCASSLPFPNQPQHFGDGTRLSIL.

The V gene is TRBV19, the J gene TRBJ1-1; D uncertain. The CDR3 spans 13 residues. V gave up 8 bases and J gave up 4 bases, with 14 bases separating them. The germline V gene encodes CDR1 LNHDA and CDR2 SQIVND (reference sequence). Here the CDR3 DNA reads TGTGCCAGTTTGGGCTACTGGGGCACTGAAGCTTTCTTT. It yields the protein CASLGYWGTEAFF.

The chain combines TRBV2 with TRBJ1-1; D is unclear. V lost 6 bases, J lost 6 bases, and 20 bases lay in between. The CDR3 spans 15 residues. CDR1 is SNHLY and CDR2 is FYNNEI in the germline V gene. DNA of the CDR3: TGTGCCAGCAGCGCCGCAGTTGGGGTACGGGCTGAAGCTTTCTTT. Translating gives CASSAAVGVRAEAFF.

The J gene is TRBJ2-1, the V gene TRBV7-2, with 8 nucleotides matching TRBD1. The DNA end is more similar to TRBJ2-7, so the J call may be wrong. This CDR3 contains 14 residues. Germline V gives CDR1 SGHTA, CDR2 FQGNSA. The CDR3, as DNA: TGTGCCAGCAGCAAAGACAGGGGAGGCCTCGAGCAGTACTTC. Encoded protein: CASSKDRGGLEQYF.

The genes are TRBV9 and TRBJ2-1; the D gene could be TRBD1 or TRBD2 (6 bases each). CDR1 and CDR2 (germline): SGDLS, YYNGEE. This CDR3 is 11 amino acids long. Trimming pared 5 bases from V and 9 bases from J, leaving 9 bases between. The CDR3 sequence: CASSRGVEQFF. The CDR3 coding sequence is TGTGCCAGCAGTAGGGGGGTTGAGCAGTTCTTC.

The chain joins TRBV6-1 to TRBJ1-2; 12 bases are shared with TRBD1. The CDR3 covers 14 residues. Looked up from germline, CDR1 is MNHNS and CDR2 is SASEGT. V trimming: 5 bases; J trimming: 7 bases; junction bases outside the gene matches: 5. CDR3 amino acids: CASSRDRGPVGYTF. CDR3 DNA: TGTGCCAGCAGTCGGGACAGGGGGCCCGTTGGCTACACCTTC.

J is TRBJ1-3 and V is TRBV7-2; D gene uncertain. Germline V CDR1 and CDR2: SGHTA, FQGNSA. V lost 3 bases, J lost 8 bases, and 8 bases lay in between. CDR3 size: 12 residues. CDR3 sequence reads: CASSLAWDTIYF. For the CDR3, the DNA is TGTGCCAGCAGCTTGGCCTGGGACACCATATATTTT.

The chain uses TRBV6-1 and TRBJ1-2; 7 positions match TRBD1. The CDR3 covers 14 residues. The V gene's germline CDR1 is MNHNS and CDR2 SASEGT. V was pared by 7 bases and J by 5 bases, with 10 bases of the junction left unmatched. The CDR3 nucleotides read TGTGCCAGCACAAAGCCAGGGGGGAAGTATGGCTACACCTTC. Residues: CASTKPGGKYGYTF.

Here the CDR3 reads CASSRGGFNQPQHF. The CDR3 DNA sequence: TGTGCCAGTAGTCGAGGGGGGTTCAATCAGCCCCAGCATTTT. V usage is TRBV19 and J usage is TRBJ1-5, with D possibly TRBD1 on 6 matching bases. There are 14 residues in the CDR3. The V end was cut by 5 bases, the J end by 3 bases, with 11 bases between. CDR1 is LNHDA, CDR2 SQIVND, per germline (reference sequence). Looking up the rest from reference TRBV19 and TRBJ1-5 gives the full variable domain: DGGITQSPKYLFRKEGQNVTLSCEQNLNHDAMYWYRQDPGQGLRLIYYSQIVNDFQKGDIAEGYSVSREKKESFPLTVTSAQKNPTAFYLCASSRGGFNQPQHFGDGTRLSIL.

This chain links TRBV6-1 with TRBJ1-2; no reliable D call. Germline values: CDR1 MNHNS, CDR2 SASEGT. V gave up 6 bases and J gave up 1 base, with 9 bases separating them. This CDR3 is built from 13 residues. The CDR3 protein is CASSPGINYGYTF. The CDR3 DNA sequence: TGTGCCAGCAGCCCCGGGATTAACTATGGCTACACCTTC.

The chain employs TRBV5-4 and TRBJ2-7; the match to TRBD2 covers 13 bases. V lost 4 bases, J lost 1 base, and 8 bases stayed unmatched. The CDR3 has 17 residues. CDR1 is SGHNT and CDR2 is YYREEE in the germline V gene (reference sequence). This chain's CDR3 is CASSAGTSGIQSYEQYF. For the CDR3, the DNA is TGTGCCAGCAGCGCCGGGACTAGCGGGATACAATCCTACGAGCAGTACTTC.

The chain has TRBV20-1 and TRBJ1-5; 11 positions agree with TRBD1. Germline lookup yields CDR1 DFQATT and CDR2 SNEGSKA (reference sequence). The CDR3 loop spans 13 amino acids. V dropped 5 bases and J dropped 5; count of bases not matched to a gene: 2. CDR3 sequence (DNA): TGCAGTGCTCGGACAGGGGGCGATCAGCCCCAGCATTTT. It translates to CSARTGGDQPQHF.

The J gene is TRBJ1-6, the V gene TRBV5-6; no clear D gene. The CDR3 is 14 amino acids. Germline V lookup: CDR1 SGHDT, CDR2 YYEEEE. V shed 0 bases and J shed 8 bases, with 9 bases lying between them. CDR3 in amino acids: CASSLGAADSPLHF. CDR3 DNA sequence: TGTGCCAGCAGCTTGGGGGCGGCGGATTCACCCCTCCACTTT.

The chain uses TRBV6-2 or TRBV6-3 and TRBJ1-1; D is uncertain. Trimming left V 6 bases short and J 4 bases short, with 12 bases between. This CDR3 is built from 13 residues. Germline CDR1 MNHEY, CDR2 SVGEGT. CDR3 DNA: TGTGCCAGCAGGAAACCGGGTGGCACTGAAGCTTTCTTT. The encoded protein is CASRKPGGTEAFF.

V usage is TRBV20-1 and J usage is TRBJ1-1; 7 bases agree with TRBD1. V shed 6 bases, J shed 4 bases, and the junction held 8 bases outside the gene matches. Germline V gene lookup returns CDR1 DFQATT and CDR2 SNEGSKA (reference sequence). CDR3 size: 13 residues. This CDR3 reads CSADPGQTTEAFF. The CDR3 DNA follows: TGCAGTGCGGACCCGGGACAGACCACTGAAGCTTTCTTT.

This chain uses TRBV7-9 with TRBJ2-2; TRBD2 matches at 8 bases. The CDR3 totals 15 residues. With V trimmed by 1 base and J by 4 bases, 2 bases remained unmatched. Germline-derived CDR1 and CDR2 are SEHNR and FQNEAQ (reference sequence). DNA of the CDR3: TGTGCCAGCAGCTTAGAAGCGGGAGTCACCGGGGAGCTGTTTTTT. Translating gives CASSLEAGVTGELFF.

This chain uses TRBV25-1 with TRBJ1-6, with 7 bases lining up with TRBD1. Losses at the gene ends were 6 bases for V and 1 base for J; bases not matched to a gene: 3. The CDR3 runs to 15 residues. CDR1 is MGHDK and CDR2 is SYGVNS in the germline V gene. CDR3 bases: TGTGCCAGCAGAGAACAGGGGTCCTATAATTCACCCCTCCACTTT. Protein product: CASREQGSYNSPLHF.

The chain uses TRBV12-3 or TRBV12-4 and TRBJ2-7; 8 positions agree with TRBD1. The CDR3 has 13 amino acids. V dropped 6 bases and J dropped 1; count of bases not matched to a gene: 2. The DNA of the CDR3 is TGTGCCAGCAGCCGGGACAGGTCCTACGAGCAGTACTTC. Its translation: CASSRDRSYEQYF.

The V and J genes are TRBV2 and TRBJ1-1; D remains ambiguous. V lost 0 bases, J lost 11 bases, and 16 bases lay in between. The germline CDR1 and CDR2 sequences are SNHLY and FYNNEI. The CDR3 totals 14 residues. The CDR3 bases are TGTGCCAGCAGTGAAGCGAAGGGAAGTTACAGCGCTTTCTTT. Its translation is CASSEAKGSYSAFF. The full variable domain, with the rest looked up from reference TRBV2 and TRBJ1-1, is EPEVTQTPSHQVTQMGQEVILRCVPISNHLYFYWYRQILGQKVEFLVSFYNNEISEKSEIFDDQFSVERPDGSNFTLKIRSTKLEDSAMYFCASSEAKGSYSAFFGQGTRLTVV.

The table lists this clonotype with a count of one. CDR3 loop: CASSIQGEGYGYTF. The DNA for the CDR3 is TGTGCCAGCAGCATACAGGGGGAAGGGTATGGCTACACCTTC. This chain connects TRBV28 to TRBJ1-2; TRBD1 agrees at 8 bases. J was trimmed by 5 bases and V by 6 bases; bases with no gene match: 8. The germline CDR1 and CDR2 sequences are MDHEN and SYDVKM. The CDR3 consists of 14 residues.

J is TRBJ1-6 and V is TRBV12-3 or TRBV12-4; D may be TRBD1 (6 bases). CDR3 length: 17 residues. Trimming cost V 0 bases and J 0 bases, with 9 bases left between them. The CDR3 nucleotides read TGTGCCAGCAGTTTAGCTGCAGGGGCCTCCTATAATTCACCCCTCCACTTT. This sequence encodes CASSLAAGASYNSPLHF.

V gene TRBV5-1 combines with J gene TRBJ1-6, with D unclear. This CDR3 is built from 12 residues. V dropped 0 bases and J dropped 9 bases, with 4 bases sitting between them. Germline V gene sequence: CDR1 SGHRS, CDR2 YFSETQ. As DNA, the CDR3 is TGCGCCAGCAGCTTGGAGGGTTCACCCCTCCACTTT. Protein sequence: CASSLEGSPLHF.